The 25 T cell receptor beta chains given below trace back to one sample, sequenced in a study of cytomegalovirus exposure and HLA in healthy donors. Primers included in the PCR were 60 Vbeta and 13 Jbeta primers. TCRdb keeps only in-frame clones here, not all; method: immunoSEQ multiplex PCR. Of around 170,000 clones in the sample, 81% are singletons; the top ten hold about 3.8%. The source material was PBMCs. Receptors originate from a man aged 50 or older in good health and CMV-seronegative.

This CDR3 reads CASSRGLTGFGYTF. DNA of the CDR3: TGTGCCAGCAGCCGAGGTCTGACGGGTTTCGGCTACACCTTC. The V and J genes are TRBV6-5 and TRBJ1-2; D is unresolved. This CDR3 has 14 amino acids. The germline V gene has CDR1 MNHEY and CDR2 SVGAGI. V was shortened by 6 bases and J by 8 bases, with 19 bases between the two germline ends.

This sequence joins TRBV7-2 and TRBJ2-1; tentative D call: TRBD2 (7 bases). The CDR3 has 19 residues. With 5 bases removed from V and 8 bases from J, the gap between germline ends came to 31 bases. Germline CDR1 and CDR2: SGHTA and FQGNSA. This chain's CDR3 is CASSPREHSISGGAYEQFF. CDR3 in DNA: TGTGCCAGCAGCCCCCGCGAACACTCCATATCTGGGGGGGCATATGAGCAGTTCTTC.

The chain links TRBV20-1 to TRBJ2-7; D unclear. The CDR3 totals 11 residues. Germline V gene data show CDR1 as DFQATT and CDR2 as SNEGSKA (reference sequence). Trimming removed 6 bases from V and 2 bases from J, with 8 bases in between. CDR3 sequence (DNA): TGCAGTGCCTCGGCGGCCTACGAGCAGTACTTC. It yields the protein CSASAAYEQYF.

The V and J genes are TRBV7-7 and TRBJ2-2; tentative D call: TRBD1 (6 bases). V shed 1 base and J shed 1 base, with 10 bases lying between them. The CDR3 is 16 amino acids. Germline loops: CDR1 SSHAT, CDR2 FNYEAQ (reference sequence). DNA of the CDR3: TGTGCCAGCAGCTTAGACAGGGCGCAGAACACCGGGGAGCTGTTTTTT. Amino acid sequence: CASSLDRAQNTGELFF.

This clone has just one count. The J gene is TRBJ2-7, the V gene TRBV30, with 7 bases lining up with TRBD1. The length of the CDR3 is 15 residues. Losses at the gene ends were 2 bases for V and 0 bases for J; bases not matched to a gene: 7. Germline V gives CDR1 GTSNPN, CDR2 SVGIG (reference sequence). CDR3 bases: TGTGCCTGGAGTATGAAGGGGGCTAGCTCCTACGAGCAGTACTTC. It encodes CAWSMKGASSYEQYF.

This clone was recorded once. This CDR3 is CASSRRTGFDEQFF. CDR3 DNA sequence: TGTGCCAGCAGCCGCCGGACAGGTTTCGATGAGCAGTTCTTC. V gene TRBV5-4 combines with J gene TRBJ2-1; 7 positions match TRBD1. The CDR3 loop spans 14 amino acids. V dropped 4 bases and J dropped 8; count of bases not matched to a gene: 9. The germline V gene encodes CDR1 SGHNT and CDR2 YYREEE (reference sequence).

The gene calls are TRBV19 and TRBJ2-3, with D perhaps TRBD2 (5 bases). The germline gives CDR1 LNHDA, CDR2 SQIVND (reference sequence). Trimming took off 1 base at V and 6 bases at J, with 11 bases between the two ends. The CDR3 spans 14 residues. The CDR3 DNA sequence: TGTGCCAGTAGTATAGTCGGCAGGAGGGATACGCAGTATTTT. Residues: CASSIVGRRDTQYF.

The genes are TRBV29-1 and TRBJ1-1, with a tentative D call TRBD1 (6 bases). V was shortened by 4 bases and J by 1 base, with 16 bases between the two germline ends. CDR1 is SQVTM, CDR2 ANQGSEA, per germline. The CDR3 spans 15 residues. CDR3 loop: CSVGLPPGENTEAFF. DNA of the CDR3: TGCAGCGTTGGGCTACCTCCAGGGGAGAACACTGAAGCTTTCTTT. The full variable domain, completed using reference TRBV29-1 and TRBJ1-1, is SAVISQKPSRDICQRGTSLTIQCQVDSQVTMMFWYRQQPGQSLTLIATANQGSEATYESGFVIDKFPISRPNLTFSTLTVSNMSPEDSSIYLCSVGLPPGENTEAFFGQGTRLTVV.

The chain's CDR3 is CASSLLEGQPQHF. The CDR3 nucleotides read TGTGCCAGCAGCCTCCTGGAGGGTCAGCCCCAGCATTTT. The chain carries TRBV7-9 and TRBJ1-5; D is unclear. This CDR3 has 13 residues. CDR1 and CDR2 (germline): SEHNR, FQNEAQ (reference sequence). Trimming stripped 5 bases from V and 6 bases from J, with 11 bases between.

This rearrangement joins TRBV10-3 to TRBJ1-2; TRBD1 agrees at 9 bases. The J segment lost 4 bases and the V segment lost 9 bases, leaving 12 bases of the junction unmatched. CDR1 ENHRY and CDR2 SYGVKD come from the germline V gene. The CDR3 sequence is 15 residues long. CDR3 nucleotides: TGTGCCATTTCAAGACAGGGGGACTCTCCCTATGGCTACACCTTC. It codes for CAISRQGDSPYGYTF.

V and J are TRBV6-4 and TRBJ2-5; 7 nucleotides line up with TRBD2. Germline V lookup: CDR1 MRHNA, CDR2 SNTAGT. This CDR3 region has 14 residues. The ends lost 5 bases at V and 3 bases at J; junction bases unmatched: 6. DNA for the CDR3: TGTGCCAGCAGTATGGGCGGGGGAGAAGAGACCCAGTACTTC. Residues: CASSMGGGEETQYF.

The rearrangement joins TRBV9 to TRBJ1-2; D is uncertain. This CDR3 is built from 16 residues. V shed 4 bases and J shed 4 bases, with 20 bases lying between them. CDR1 and CDR2 (germline): SGDLS, YYNGEE. CDR3 loop: CASSPLSIAPSYGYTF. The CDR3 region has the DNA TGTGCCAGCAGCCCACTATCGATAGCCCCGAGCTATGGCTACACCTTC. The full variable domain, completed using reference TRBV9 and TRBJ1-2, is DSGVTQTPKHLITATGQRVTLRCSPRSGDLSVYWYQQSLDQGLQFLIQYYNGEERAKGNILERFSAQQFPDLHSELNLSSLELGDSALYFCASSPLSIAPSYGYTFGSGTRLTVV.

CDR3 protein: CASSDCPSLLVDNEKLFF. The DNA of the CDR3 is TGTGCCAGCAGTGACTGTCCAAGTCTCCTAGTCGACAATGAAAAACTGTTTTTT. The genes are TRBV6-1 and TRBJ1-4; D unclear. Looked up from germline, CDR1 is MNHNS and CDR2 is SASEGT. The CDR3 is 18 residues long. Trimming took off 3 bases at V and 5 bases at J, with 22 bases between the two ends.

The chain employs TRBV7-2 and TRBJ2-5; unclear D gene. The CDR3 is 13 amino acids. Trimming stripped 5 bases from V and 2 bases from J, with 9 bases between. CDR1 SGHTA and CDR2 FQGNSA come from the germline V gene. The CDR3 region is CASSRRGQETQYF. DNA of the CDR3: TGTGCCAGCAGCAGAAGAGGACAAGAGACCCAGTACTTC.

V gene TRBV7-2 combines with J gene TRBJ2-2; 7 bases match TRBD2. This CDR3 has 15 amino acids. V lost 4 bases to trimming and J lost 4 bases; unmatched junction nucleotides: 6. The V gene's germline CDR1 is SGHTA and CDR2 FQGNSA. CDR3 sequence reads: CASSSLWGGTGELFF. As DNA, the CDR3 is TGTGCCAGCAGCTCCCTATGGGGGGGCACCGGGGAGCTGTTTTTT.

The chain recombines TRBV10-3 with TRBJ1-2; weak D call: TRBD1 (6 bases). This CDR3 comprises 16 residues. Germline CDR1 and CDR2: ENHRY and SYGVKD. The V end was cut by 6 bases, the J end by 0 bases, with 17 bases between. CDR3 amino acids: CAISLRDTAANYGYTF. The CDR3 DNA reads TGTGCCATCAGCCTCCGGGACACGGCTGCTAACTATGGCTACACCTTC.

The chain couples TRBV9 to TRBJ2-7, with 13 bases that match TRBD2. Per the germline V gene, CDR1 is SGDLS and CDR2 is YYNGEE. The CDR3 consists of 15 residues. V lost 2 bases to trimming and J lost 4 bases; unmatched junction nucleotides: 3. As DNA, the CDR3 is TGTGCCAGCAGCGTTGGACTAGCGGGGGAGTACGAGCAGTACTTC. Amino acid sequence: CASSVGLAGEYEQYF. The full variable domain, with the rest looked up from reference TRBV9 and TRBJ2-7, is DSGVTQTPKHLITATGQRVTLRCSPRSGDLSVYWYQQSLDQGLQFLIQYYNGEERAKGNILERFSAQQFPDLHSELNLSSLELGDSALYFCASSVGLAGEYEQYFGPGTRLTVT.

This clone was detected a few times. The V and J genes are TRBV27 and TRBJ1-2, with a tentative D call TRBD1 (5 bases). CDR1 and CDR2 (germline): MNHEY, SMNVEV (reference sequence). Deletions cut 8 bases from V and 4 bases from J, with 29 bases between. This CDR3 has 18 amino acids. CDR3 loop: CASSSKLKWDFGSYGYTF. CDR3 nucleotides: TGTGCCAGCTCAAGCAAATTAAAGTGGGACTTCGGTAGCTATGGCTACACCTTC.

The gene calls are TRBV5-1 and TRBJ2-1; TRBD2 agrees at 10 bases. The CDR3 has 15 residues. Per germline, CDR1 SGHRS and CDR2 YFSETQ. With V trimmed by 3 bases and J by 5 bases, 5 bases remained unmatched. The CDR3 spells CASSSGLATHNEQFF. In DNA form, the CDR3 reads TGCGCCAGCAGCTCGGGACTAGCGACCCACAATGAGCAGTTCTTC.

The chain uses TRBV12-5 and TRBJ2-5; 12 bases are a match to TRBD2. Germline V gene data show CDR1 as LGHNT and CDR2 as FRNRAP. J gave up 4 bases and V 1 base, and 10 bases lay outside the gene matches. The length of the CDR3 is 18 residues. DNA for the CDR3: TGTGCTAGTGGTTTGGGACTAGCGGGGGCCGCTAGGGGAGAGACCCAGTACTTC. Translation: CASGLGLAGAARGETQYF.

V and J are TRBV7-2 and TRBJ2-5, with a possible D match to TRBD2 (6 bases). The germline V gene has CDR1 SGHTA and CDR2 FQGNSA. With 4 bases removed from V and 3 bases from J, the gap between germline ends came to 12 bases. This CDR3 comprises 14 residues. The CDR3 bases are TGTGCCAGCAGCTCCCGGGCGGGGAAAGAGACCCAGTACTTC. Encoded protein: CASSSRAGKETQYF. The whole variable domain, filled in from reference TRBV7-2 and TRBJ2-5, reads GAGVSQSPSNKVTEKGKDVELRCDPISGHTALYWYRQSLGQGLEFLIYFQGNSAPDKSGLPSDRFSAERTGGSVSTLTIQRTQQEDSAVYLCASSSRAGKETQYFGPGTRLLVL.

The V and J genes are TRBV7-2 and TRBJ2-3; D possibly corresponds to TRBD2 (5 bases). Germline-derived CDR1 and CDR2 are SGHTA and FQGNSA. CDR3 length equals 16 residues. V was cut by 2 bases and J by 2 bases, with 14 bases left in between. CDR3 coding DNA: TGTGCCAGCAGCTTAAGACATAGTGGACTCACAGATACGCAGTATTTT. Its translation is CASSLRHSGLTDTQYF.

J is TRBJ2-6 and V is TRBV4-3; TRBD1 aligns across 9 bases. The ends lost 0 bases at V and 6 bases at J; junction bases unmatched: 6. Germline V gene data show CDR1 as LGHNA and CDR2 as YSLEER. The CDR3 sequence is 17 residues long. CDR3 DNA sequence: TGCGCCAGCAGCCAAGATGGACAGGGGTTGGAGGCCAACGTCCTGACTTTC. It yields the protein CASSQDGQGLEANVLTF.

J is TRBJ1-5 and V is TRBV19; TRBD1 matches 7 bases. The CDR3 sequence is 16 residues long. J gave up 2 bases and V 4 bases, and 8 bases lay outside the gene matches. Germline V gene lookup returns CDR1 LNHDA and CDR2 SQIVND (reference sequence). Here the CDR3 DNA reads TGTGCCAGTAGTACCCCCACAGGGGTGGGCAATCAGCCCCAGCATTTT. It translates to CASSTPTGVGNQPQHF.

The V gene is TRBV6-1, the J gene TRBJ2-1; tentative D call: TRBD2 (7 bases). The CDR3 loop spans 16 amino acids. Between the trimmed V and J ends, which lost 2 bases and 8 bases, there was a span of 19 bases. Germline V gene lookup returns CDR1 MNHNS and CDR2 SASEGT. The CDR3 protein is CASSERVAGASDEQFF. The CDR3 region has the DNA TGTGCCAGCAGTGAAAGGGTGGCGGGGGCTAGCGATGAGCAGTTCTTC.